The source of this T cell receptor beta chain is a study of cytomegalovirus exposure and HLA in healthy donors. Study context: There were about 85 million unique TCRs (from HLA-typed donors) in an early data release.

Each donor was healthy, and each was a bone marrow donor. Findings and limits, study-wide: In a later analysis, TCR association rates varied by HLA locus: DRB1 most, HLA-C fewest.

The study ran its PCR with 60 Vbeta and 13 Jbeta primers. Method: immunoSEQ multiplex PCR; TCRdb's copy keeps in-frame clones and lacks some. Here the sample spans about 140,000 clones, less than 85% being singletons. A word on this clone: What it binds is unknown.

The TCR comes from a woman aged 45-65 years in good health and CMV-seropositive. The sequenced sample was PBMCs.

CDR3 residues: CASSLGSRGGGERIQYF. The CDR3 DNA is TGTGCCAGCAGCTTAGGCTCGCGGGGGGGCGGGGAACGGATTCAGTACTTC. V usage is TRBV7-2 and J usage is TRBJ2-4; 9 nucleotides match TRBD2. This CDR3 region has 17 residues. Trimming cost V 1 base and J 10 bases; bases outside gene matches: 14. Germline V gene sequence: CDR1 SGHTA, CDR2 FQGNSA.